These T cell receptor beta chains were read from a single sample in a study of read filtering for tumor transcriptome and immune sequencing. TCRdb reprocessed the reads via MiXCR and lists one record per CDR3 protein. The table has approximately 50,000 distinct CDR3 sequences, 20% to 25% seen once; the top ten hold roughly a sixth. Sequences were obtained from a population of CD138-negative cells sorted from bone marrow. These receptors all come from a donor older than 35 with multiple myeloma. The CDR3 runs from the conserved cysteine through the conserved F or W. The order of the fields is V gene, clone size, J gene, D gene, CDR3 protein, CDR3 DNA. The D gene is left open where the match is weak. Only some rows state a clone size, as once, few, many or a class for expanded clones.

>TRBV28|many|TRBJ1-6|-
CASSLPRTNSPLHF
TGTGCCAGCAGTTTGCCCCGAACTAATTCACCCCTCCACTTT
>TRBV14|many|TRBJ1-2|-
CASSQRGYGYTF
TGTGCCAGCAGCCAACGAGGATATGGCTACACCTTC
>TRBV19|medium-sized|TRBJ2-1|TRBD2
CASSITGGPKNEQFF
TGTGCCAGTAGTATAACGGGAGGGCCGAAGAATGAGCAGTTCTTC
>TRBV7-9|many|TRBJ2-5|-
CASSSTTETQYF
TGTGCCAGCAGTTCGACGACAGAGACCCAGTACTTC
>TRBV5-1|few|TRBJ1-5|-
CASSLGRGDQPQHF
TGCGCCAGCAGCTTGGGCAGGGGCGATCAGCCCCAGCATTTT
>TRBV29-1|many|TRBJ1-1|-
CSVKNKENTEAFF
TGCAGCGTGAAAAACAAAGAGAACACTGAAGCTTTCTTT
>TRBV6-6|many|TRBJ1-4|-
CASSQTGEKLFF
TGTGCCAGCAGCCAGACAGGCGAAAAACTGTTTTTT
>TRBV12-3/TRBV12-4|many|TRBJ2-1|TRBD1
CASSLNGQGEFF
TGTGCCAGCAGTTTAAATGGACAGGGCGAGTTCTTC
>TRBV7-8|-|TRBJ2-3|-
CASSGTQSTDTQYF
TGTGCCAGCAGCGGGACCCAGAGCACAGATACGCAGTATTTT
>TRBV24-1|many|TRBJ2-3|-
CATGAETQYF
TGTGCCACCGGAGCGGAAACGCAGTATTTT
>TRBV4-1|-|TRBJ1-1|-
CASSQDRWRGTEAFF
TGCGCCAGCAGCCAAGATAGGTGGAGGGGCACTGAAGCTTTCTTT
>TRBV28|many|TRBJ2-7|-
CASSSQGIRDEQYF
TGTGCCAGCAGTTCGCAGGGTATACGCGACGAGCAGTACTTC
>TRBV28|many|TRBJ1-1|-
CASWSRTEAFF
TGTGCCAGCTGGTCCCGAACTGAAGCTTTCTTT
>TRBV27|-|TRBJ1-4|-
CASSPASRTTNEKLFF
TGTGCCAGCAGTCCCGCTAGTAGAACAACTAATGAAAAACTGTTTTTT
>TRBV7-8|many|TRBJ2-3|-
CASSVNPGHASTDTQYF
TGTGCCAGCAGCGTTAACCCGGGACACGCGAGCACAGATACGCAGTATTTT
>TRBV6-4|many|TRBJ2-1|TRBD2
CASSVWGGGEQFF
TGTGCCAGCAGTGTCTGGGGGGGGGGTGAGCAGTTCTTC
>TRBV20-1|-|TRBJ1-1|-
CSAISHYGDTEAFF
TGCAGTGCGATTTCCCATTATGGTGACACTGAAGCTTTCTTT
>TRBV11-2|-|TRBJ2-6|-
CASSLGFGPSGANVLTF
TGTGCCAGCAGCTTAGGCTTCGGCCCCTCTGGGGCCAACGTCCTGACTTTC
>TRBV5-1|many|TRBJ2-7|-
CASSLVGGPTYEQYF
TGCGCCAGCAGCTTGGTGGGGGGCCCTACCTACGAGCAGTACTTC
>TRBV7-9|-|TRBJ2-7|-
CTSGVLGEQYF
TGTACCAGCGGCGTACTAGGCGAGCAGTACTTC
>TRBV24-1|once|TRBJ2-2|TRBD2
CPTSAGTSGRPYTGELFF
TGTCCCACCAGTGCTGGGACTAGCGGGAGGCCGTACACCGGGGAGCTGTTTTTT
>TRBV20-1|-|TRBJ2-5|TRBD2
CSARGLAGGEETQYF
TGCAGTGCTAGAGGGCTAGCGGGGGGAGAGGAGACCCAGTACTTC
>TRBV29-1|many|TRBJ2-4|-
CSVKGAKNIQYF
TGCAGCGTTAAGGGGGCCAAAAACATTCAGTACTTC
>TRBV4-1|few|TRBJ2-5|TRBD1
CASSQRPGQGLETQYF
TGCGCCAGCAGCCAAAGACCGGGACAGGGTTTAGAGACCCAGTATTTC
>TRBV11-3|-|TRBJ2-1|-
CASSLGRDNERFF
TGTGCCAGCAGCTTAGGGAGGGACAATGAGCGGTTCTTC
>TRBV10-3|many|TRBJ2-6|-
CAISESTGANVLTF
TGTGCCATCAGTGAGTCAACAGGGGCCAACGTCCTGACTTTC
>TRBV7-7|-|TRBJ2-2|-
CASSSTHTTGELFF
TGTGCCAGCAGCTCGACACATACCACCGGGGAGCTGTTTTTT
>TRBV5-6|many|TRBJ1-4|-
CASSPDPSANEKLFF
TGTGCCAGCAGCCCCGATCCGTCGGCTAATGAAAAACTGTTTTTT
>TRBV7-2|many|TRBJ2-7|-
CASSQGFFTYEQYF
TGTGCCAGCAGCCAAGGGTTCTTCACCTACGAGCAGTACTTC
>TRBV12-3/TRBV12-4|-|TRBJ2-1|-
CASSLRQGVNEESF
TGTGCCAGCAGTTTGAGGCAGGGAGTAAATGAGGAGTCCTTC
>TRBV5-1|many|TRBJ2-1|TRBD1
CASSSGTGDYNEQFF
TGCGCCAGCAGCTCCGGGACAGGGGACTACAATGAGCAGTTCTTC
>TRBV3-1|-|TRBJ1-5|-
CASSQYSNQPQHF
TGTGCCAGCAGCCAATATAGTAATCAGCCCCAGCATTTT
>TRBV12-3/TRBV12-4|many|TRBJ2-3|-
CASSPGLEGTDTQYF
TGTGCCAGCAGCCCGGGACTTGAGGGCACAGATACGCAGTATTTT
>TRBV11-2|many|TRBJ2-7|-
CASSFDYEQYF
TGTGCCAGCAGCTTCGACTACGAGCAGTACTTC
>TRBV12-3/TRBV12-4|few|TRBJ2-3|TRBD2
CASSPGLAGGSSTDTQYF
TGTGCCAGCAGCCCCGGACTAGCGGGAGGGAGCAGCACAGATACGCAGTATTTT
>TRBV5-1|few|TRBJ2-2|-
CASSPGREYGELFF
TGCGCCAGCAGCCCGGGCCGGGAGTACGGGGAGCTGTTTTTT
>TRBV20-1|few|TRBJ2-3|-
CSAPRGWYTDTQYF
TGCAGTGCCCCCCGGGGCTGGTACACAGATACGCAGTATTTT
>TRBV6-5|-|TRBJ1-3|TRBD1
CASRGDRRYGNTIYF
TGTGCCAGCAGGGGGGACAGGCGCTATGGAAACACCATATATTTT
>TRBV12-5|many|TRBJ2-3|TRBD1
CASAPDRGAHVTDTQYF
TGTGCTAGTGCTCCGGACAGGGGGGCGCATGTCACAGATACGCAGTATTTT
>TRBV5-1|-|TRBJ2-1|TRBD2
CAGSLAGGYNEQFF
TGCGCCGGCAGCTTGGCGGGGGGCTACAATGAGCAGTTCTTC
>TRBV29-1|many|TRBJ2-5|TRBD1
CSVGQQETQYF
TGCAGCGTGGGACAGCAAGAGACCCAGTACTTC